This is a list of T cell receptor beta chains from one sample in a study of blood T cell repertoires in COVID-19. Assay: immunoSEQ multiplex PCR; the TCRdb copy retains only in-frame clones and omits some. Altogether roughly 240,000 clones are present, approximately 86% being singletons, with the ten largest covering approximately 3%. Material: peripheral blood. The source is a woman between 25 and 40 years old who had recovered from COVID-19. Each CDR3 is given with its conserved first and last residue. D genes are given only for firm matches. A clone size is listed for some rows: how often the clone was seen (once, few, many), or a class if it is expanded.

v_gene	j_gene	d_gene	abundance	CDR3aa	CDR3nt
TRBV24-1	TRBJ2-2	NA	few	CATSDHNPGSGELFF	TGTGCCACCAGTGACCATAATCCAGGGTCCGGGGAGCTGTTTTTT
TRBV19	TRBJ2-1	TRBD1	NA	CASSPLDRDRYNEQFF	TGTGCCAGTAGTCCTTTAGACCGGGACAGGTACAATGAGCAGTTCTTC
TRBV5-6	TRBJ2-5	NA	NA	CASSLYRQETQYF	TGTGCCAGCAGCTTGTACAGACAAGAGACCCAGTACTTC
TRBV9	TRBJ1-2	NA	NA	CASSVDLSYGYTF	TGTGCCAGCAGCGTAGATCTTTCCTATGGCTACACCTTC
TRBV19	TRBJ2-1	NA	NA	CASSIELYNEQFF	TGTGCCAGTAGTATAGAACTCTACAATGAGCAGTTCTTC
TRBV6-5	TRBJ1-2	NA	NA	CASRTSGYTF	TGTGCCAGCAGGACTTCAGGCTACACCTTC
TRBV9	TRBJ1-2	NA	NA	CASSVATGGDFYGYTF	TGTGCCAGCAGCGTAGCCACCGGGGGGGACTTCTATGGCTACACCTTC
TRBV7-2	TRBJ1-2	NA	NA	CASSRGASPYGYTF	TGTGCCAGCAGTCGGGGAGCCAGCCCATATGGCTACACCTTC
TRBV5-1	TRBJ1-1	NA	NA	CASSFGPGRPESEAFF	TGCGCCAGCAGCTTTGGGCCCGGAAGGCCCGAGAGTGAAGCTTTCTTT
TRBV5-1	TRBJ1-2	TRBD1	NA	CASSPIMTGTYGYTF	TGCGCCAGCAGCCCAATTATGACAGGGACGTATGGCTACACCTTC
TRBV20-1	TRBJ2-1	NA	NA	CSGRGVNEQFF	TGCAGTGGACGGGGAGTCAATGAGCAGTTCTTC
TRBV28	TRBJ1-2	NA	NA	CASSPRTGPWGGGNYGYTF	TGTGCCAGCAGTCCCCGGACGGGACCCTGGGGAGGGGGAAACTATGGCTACACCTTC
TRBV2	TRBJ2-7	NA	NA	CASSSVPRSEQYF	TGTGCCAGCAGTAGTGTCCCCCGGAGCGAGCAGTACTTC
TRBV6-5	TRBJ1-1	NA	NA	CASTSGERVTEAFF	TGTGCCAGCACTAGCGGAGAGAGGGTCACTGAAGCTTTCTTT
TRBV19	TRBJ2-3	TRBD1	NA	CASSTPGTGSDTQYF	TGTGCCAGTAGTACCCCCGGGACAGGGTCGGATACGCAGTATTTT
TRBV3-1/TRBV3-2	TRBJ2-1	TRBD2	NA	CASSLASGGRNEQFF	TGTGCCAGCAGCCTCGCTAGCGGGGGCCGTAATGAGCAGTTCTTC
TRBV5-1	TRBJ1-5	NA	NA	CASSPLGGGNQPQHF	TGCGCCAGCAGCCCCCTCGGGGGAGGCAATCAGCCCCAGCATTTT
TRBV12-3/TRBV12-4	TRBJ2-1	NA	NA	CASSPHRVSEQFF	TGTGCCAGCAGTCCACACAGGGTATCTGAGCAGTTCTTC
TRBV3-1/TRBV3-2	TRBJ1-2	NA	few	CASSPTGLNNYGYTF	TGTGCCAGCAGCCCAACCGGACTGAATAACTATGGCTACACCTTC
TRBV5-8	TRBJ2-5	TRBD1	NA	CASSLGQGLQETQYF	TGTGCCAGCAGCTTGGGACAGGGTTTACAAGAGACCCAGTACTTC
TRBV5-1	TRBJ2-1	TRBD2	NA	CASSVTSGGFNEQFF	TGCGCCAGCAGCGTCACTAGCGGGGGGTTTAATGAGCAGTTCTTC
TRBV5-1	TRBJ2-5	TRBD1	NA	CASSVGQARETQYF	TGCGCCAGCAGCGTGGGACAGGCTAGGGAGACCCAGTACTTC
TRBV5-4	TRBJ1-3	TRBD1	NA	CASSYGGGDAGNTIYF	TGTGCCAGCAGCTACGGAGGGGGCGATGCTGGAAACACCATATATTTT
TRBV9	TRBJ1-1	NA	NA	CASSGPPGPHEAFF	TGTGCCAGCAGCGGCCCCCCAGGCCCGCATGAAGCTTTCTTT
TRBV11-2	TRBJ2-7	NA	NA	CASSLSNEQYF	TGTGCCAGCAGCTTATCTAACGAGCAGTACTTC
TRBV4-2	TRBJ2-3	NA	NA	CASSPKTGGATSTDTQYF	TGTGCCAGCAGCCCGAAGACTGGCGGGGCTACTAGCACAGATACGCAGTATTTT
TRBV7-2	TRBJ2-5	NA	once	CASTNSQETQYF	TGTGCCAGCACGAACTCCCAAGAGACCCAGTACTTC
TRBV11-3	TRBJ1-1	TRBD1	few	CASSTHRGSNTEAFF	TGTGCCAGCAGCACCCACAGGGGATCCAACACTGAAGCTTTCTTT
TRBV5-1	TRBJ1-1	NA	few	CASSLDSSETEAFF	TGCGCCAGCAGCTTAGACAGTTCTGAGACTGAAGCTTTCTTT
TRBV3-1/TRBV3-2	TRBJ1-2	TRBD1	NA	CASSLGTGGGYGYTF	TGTGCCAGCAGCCTTGGGACAGGGGGCGGTTATGGCTACACCTTC
TRBV7-3	TRBJ2-5	NA	NA	CASSPGVRETQYF	TGTGCCAGCAGCCCGGGGGTTCGGGAGACCCAGTACTTC
TRBV30	TRBJ1-2	NA	NA	CAWTEGLDGYTF	TGTGCCTGGACGGAGGGCTTAGATGGCTACACCTTC
TRBV5-5	TRBJ2-7	TRBD1	once	CASRRQGQYEQYF	TGTGCCAGCAGAAGACAGGGTCAGTACGAGCAGTACTTC
TRBV5-4	TRBJ2-2	TRBD2	NA	CAGGLAGTPNANTGELFF	TGTGCCGGAGGACTAGCGGGAACCCCCAACGCGAACACCGGGGAGCTGTTTTTT
TRBV6-1	TRBJ1-6	NA	NA	CASSDRGNSPLHF	TGTGCCAGCAGTGATCGGGGTAATTCACCCCTCCACTTT
TRBV12-3/TRBV12-4	TRBJ2-3	NA	NA	CASSSSFDTQYF	TGTGCCAGCTCCTCTAGTTTTGATACGCAGTATTTT
TRBV2	TRBJ2-1	TRBD2	NA	CASSTPGTSYFF	TGTGCCAGCAGTACACCCGGGACTAGTTATTTCTTC
TRBV4-2	TRBJ2-5	TRBD2	NA	CASSQDGPNGLARVETQYF	TGTGCCAGCAGCCAAGATGGCCCGAATGGACTAGCAAGAGTTGAGACCCAGTACTTC
TRBV6-2/TRBV6-3	TRBJ2-3	TRBD2	NA	CASSYSSRLADSTDTQYF	TGTGCCAGCAGTTACTCGAGTAGGCTAGCGGACAGCACAGATACGCAGTATTTT
TRBV2	TRBJ2-3	NA	NA	CASSGGADTQYF	TGTGCCAGCAGTGGGGGAGCAGATACGCAGTATTTT